The next 25 T cell receptor beta chains were all read from a single sample in a study of early T cells in non-severe SARS-CoV-2 infection listed by TCRdb under 2021. Preparation of the library involved 5' RACE. Sequenced using a NextSeq 500. Using fastp at Q25 and MiXCR, TCRdb reprocessed the public reads and kept productive beta chains. Entries are consolidated by CDR3 protein sequence, retaining the most common genes and DNA. The sample table holds approximately 26,000 distinct CDR3 sequences, of which around 4% were seen once. Clones ranked in the top ten supply 3.5% to 5% of the sample. The sample taken for sequencing was whole blood. The receptors stem from an adult who was a healthcare worker with PCR-confirmed SARS-CoV-2 infection or an uninfected control (not recorded which).

There are many counts of this clonotype. This rearrangement joins TRBV9 to TRBJ1-5; 7 bases map to TRBD1. Germline lookup yields CDR1 SGDLS and CDR2 YYNGEE. The CDR3 length is 14 residues. The junction had 2 bases not matched to a gene; V was cut back by 3 bases and J by 2 bases. CDR3 DNA: TGTGCCAGCAGCGCAGGGGGGGGCAATCAGCCCCAGCATTTT. Encoded protein: CASSAGGGNQPQHF.

In this sample, this clonotype turned up many times. This chain links TRBV20-1 with TRBJ2-4, with a possible D match to TRBD2 (5 bases). In germline, CDR1 is DFQATT, CDR2 SNEGSKA (reference sequence). The CDR3 has 16 residues. Trimming took 0 bases from V and 0 from J, leaving 12 bases between them. CDR3 DNA: TGCAGTGCTAGAGATTGGCGGGCCCTAGCCAAAAACATTCAGTACTTC. Protein product: CSARDWRALAKNIQYF.

This clonotype was detected only a few times. Written as DNA, the CDR3 is TGTGCCAGCAGCCAGAGGGATTCACCCCTCCACTTT. Protein product: CASSQRDSPLHF. The chain carries TRBV3-1 and TRBJ1-6; no firm D call. This CDR3 comprises 12 residues. Trimming shortened V by 3 bases and J by 8 bases, and 5 bases separated the two germline ends. The germline V gene has CDR1 LGHDT and CDR2 YNNKEL (reference sequence).

The genes are TRBV11-2 and TRBJ2-1; no clear D gene. The V gene's germline CDR1 is SGHAT and CDR2 FQNNGV. Trimming removed 7 bases from V and 7 bases from J, with 11 bases in between. This CDR3 comprises 12 residues. This chain's CDR3 is CASTLVVNEQFF. CDR3 sequence (DNA): TGTGCCAGCACCCTAGTGGTTAATGAGCAGTTCTTC.

This clonotype occurred many times. The rearrangement links TRBV5-1 to TRBJ2-1; possibly TRBD2 for D (6 bases). Per germline, CDR1 SGHRS and CDR2 YFSETQ. CDR3 length: 13 residues. Trimming removed 2 bases at V and 6 bases at J, with 9 bases between. CDR3 in DNA: TGCGCCAGCAGCTTCGGGGGAGTCAATGAGCAGTTCTTC. Translation gives CASSFGGVNEQFF.

The chain recombines TRBV7-9 with TRBJ2-5; 8 nucleotides agree with TRBD2. Unmatched junction bases numbered 10, after V lost 2 bases and J lost 5 bases. From germline, CDR1 is SEHNR and CDR2 FQNEAQ (reference sequence). CDR3 length: 16 amino acids. The CDR3: CASSLKIGLATETQYF. The CDR3 coding sequence is TGTGCCAGCAGCTTAAAAATAGGACTAGCTACGGAGACCCAGTACTTC. Full variable domain (remainder filled in from reference TRBV7-9 and TRBJ2-5): DTGVSQNPRHKITKRGQNVTFRCDPISEHNRLYWYRQTLGQGPEFLTYFQNEAQLEKSRLLSDRFSAERPKGSFSTLEIQRTEQGDSAMYLCASSLKIGLATETQYFGPGTRLLVL.

This clonotype was detected many times. This chain connects TRBV28 to TRBJ2-3; D is ambiguous. The CDR3 sequence is 14 residues long. Between the trimmed V and J ends, which lost 4 bases and 6 bases, there was a span of 14 bases. Germline values: CDR1 MDHEN, CDR2 SYDVKM. In nucleotides, the CDR3 is TGTGCCAGCAGTTCACGGAGTTCTTTGGATACGCAGTATTTT. It encodes CASSSRSSLDTQYF.

This clonotype came up many times. The chain carries TRBV7-2 and TRBJ1-6, with D possibly matching TRBD1 (6 bases). Trimming removed 5 bases from V and 9 bases from J, with 14 bases in between. This CDR3 has 14 residues. CDR1 and CDR2 from the germline V gene are SGHTA and FQGNSA. The CDR3 loop is CASSPEGQFSPLHF. CDR3 DNA: TGTGCCAGCAGCCCCGAGGGACAATTTTCACCCCTCCACTTT.

This clonotype was detected many times. The chain employs TRBV27 and TRBJ2-7, with 13 bases that match TRBD2. This CDR3 is 18 amino acids long. Germline-derived CDR1 and CDR2 are MNHEY and SMNVEV (reference sequence). The V segment lost 2 bases and the J segment 3 bases; nucleotides outside the gene matches: 10. The CDR3 coding sequence is TGTGCCAGCAGTTTACGGACTAGCGGGAGCGGATTTTTCTACGAGCAGTACTTC. As protein: CASSLRTSGSGFFYEQYF.

This clonotype was seen repeatedly, ten times or more. The rearrangement uses TRBV29-1 and TRBJ1-5; TRBD1 aligns across 10 bases. The CDR3 contains 14 residues. Germline trimming cut 7 bases from V and 5 bases from J; bases unmatched to any gene: 8. In germline, CDR1 is SQVTM, CDR2 ANQGSEA. Here the CDR3 reads CSADLGQGYQPQHF. The DNA of the CDR3 is TGCAGCGCCGACTTGGGACAGGGGTATCAGCCCCAGCATTTT.

This clonotype was seen repeatedly, ten times or more. The chain uses TRBV15 and TRBJ2-2, with 14 bases fitting TRBD2. The trim removed 5 bases at V and 7 bases at J, leaving 6 bases unmatched. The CDR3 loop spans 16 amino acids. Germline V CDR1 and CDR2: LNHNV, YYDKDF (reference sequence). Here the CDR3 reads CATSGGLAGALGELFF. The CDR3 DNA reads TGTGCCACCAGCGGGGGACTAGCGGGAGCTCTCGGGGAGCTGTTTTTT.

This clonotype came up many times. The gene calls are TRBV5-1 and TRBJ2-3; D unclear. Trimming cost V 0 bases and J 1 base, with 9 bases left between them. From germline, CDR1 is SGHRS and CDR2 YFSETQ. This CDR3 region has 15 residues. The CDR3, as DNA: TGCGCCAGCAGCTTGGTTGACGGTCGCACAGATACGCAGTATTTT. This translates into CASSLVDGRTDTQYF.

This clonotype was observed at least ten times. The J gene is TRBJ1-2, the V gene TRBV29-1; no clear D gene. V lost 3 bases, J lost 7 bases, and 0 bases lay in between. This CDR3 comprises 8 residues. Germline loops: CDR1 SQVTM, CDR2 ANQGSEA. DNA for the CDR3: TGCAGCGTTGATGGCTACACCTTC. Translation gives CSVDGYTF.

This clonotype was detected a few times. The rearrangement uses TRBV27 and TRBJ2-5, with 11 nucleotides matching TRBD1. V lost 5 bases to trimming and J lost 4 bases; unmatched junction nucleotides: 6. The CDR3 consists of 15 residues. Germline CDR1 and CDR2: MNHEY and SMNVEV (reference sequence). The CDR3 coding sequence is TGTGCCAGCAGTAGGACAGGGGGCAGGAGAGAGACCCAGTACTTC. This codes for CASSRTGGRRETQYF.

In its sample, this clonotype was seen many times. The CDR3 coding sequence is TGTGCCAGCAGCCATAACTTTTACGAGCAGTACTTC. Translation: CASSHNFYEQYF. V is TRBV5-6 and J is TRBJ2-7; unclear D gene. From germline, CDR1 is SGHDT and CDR2 YYEEEE. The CDR3 is 12 residues long. V was trimmed by 4 bases and J by 4 bases, leaving 9 bases between them.

In this sample, this clonotype turned up many times. The V and J genes are TRBV3-1 and TRBJ2-3; D possibly corresponds to TRBD2 (6 bases). V shed 4 bases and J shed 0 bases, with 8 bases lying between them. Per the germline V gene, CDR1 is LGHDT and CDR2 is YNNKEL (reference sequence). This CDR3 region has 14 residues. CDR3 residues: CASSRSGSTDTQYF. As DNA, the CDR3 is TGTGCCAGCAGCCGTAGCGGTAGCACAGATACGCAGTATTTT.

Relative to its sample, this clonotype is medium-sized. The V gene is TRBV7-9, the J gene TRBJ2-1; 8 bases agree with TRBD1. With V trimmed by 4 bases and J by 2 bases, 4 bases remained unmatched. Germline values: CDR1 SEHNR, CDR2 FQNEAQ (reference sequence). The CDR3 spans 15 residues. The CDR3 loop is CASSYSGGAYNEQFF. The CDR3 coding sequence is TGTGCCAGCAGCTATTCAGGGGGCGCCTACAATGAGCAGTTCTTC.

This clonotype was seen ten or more times. The J gene is TRBJ2-7, the V gene TRBV20-1, with no clear D. Germline V CDR1 and CDR2: DFQATT, SNEGSKA (reference sequence). The length of the CDR3 is 12 residues. V lost 7 bases and J 5 bases, leaving 15 bases between the germline ends. The CDR3 DNA follows: TGCAGTGTAGGCAGGAAACGTAACGAGCAGTACTTC. This encodes CSVGRKRNEQYF.

This clonotype showed up just a few times. J is TRBJ2-5 and V is TRBV10-2, with D maybe TRBD1 (6 bases). The CDR3 spans 13 residues. Deletions cut 8 bases from V and 5 bases from J, with 15 bases between. In germline, CDR1 is WSHSY, CDR2 SAAADI. CDR3 residues: CASRSAGEETQYF. The CDR3, as DNA: TGCGCCAGCCGGTCTGCAGGGGAGGAGACCCAGTACTTC.

This clonotype was detected many times. The chain joins TRBV7-9 to TRBJ1-1; D gene ambiguous. Germline loops: CDR1 SEHNR, CDR2 FQNEAQ (reference sequence). This CDR3 is 15 amino acids long. The germline V and J ends were trimmed by 1 base and 4 bases, with 13 bases remaining between them. CDR3 DNA: TGTGCCAGCAGCTTAGGTTTAGGGCGGTCCACTGAAGCTTTCTTT. This encodes CASSLGLGRSTEAFF.

This clonotype was found many times. The CDR3 DNA reads TGCAGCGTTAGACCGCTGAGGACCGGGGAGCTGTTTTTT. It specifies CSVRPLRTGELFF. This chain connects TRBV29-1 to TRBJ2-2, with D unresolved. Germline-derived CDR1 and CDR2 are SQVTM and ANQGSEA. This CDR3 comprises 13 residues. V was trimmed by 5 bases and J by 5 bases, leaving 12 bases between them.

The table lists this clonotype with a few counts. The V and J genes are TRBV28 and TRBJ2-4; 14 nucleotides line up with TRBD2. V was clipped by 3 bases and J by 8 bases; unmatched bases: 3. The CDR3 length is 15 residues. From germline, CDR1 is MDHEN and CDR2 SYDVKM. This CDR3 is CASSFRLAGGHIQYF. CDR3 nucleotides: TGTGCCAGCAGTTTTCGACTAGCGGGAGGGCACATTCAGTACTTC.

This clonotype was recorded at least ten times. The rearrangement links TRBV28 to TRBJ2-1, with 7 bases lining up with TRBD2. The junction had 10 bases not matched to a gene; V was cut back by 8 bases and J by 0 bases. Germline-derived CDR1 and CDR2 are MDHEN and SYDVKM. The length of the CDR3 is 16 residues. The CDR3 protein is CASWGGAASSYNEQFF. The CDR3 DNA follows: TGTGCCAGCTGGGGGGGAGCGGCTAGCTCCTACAATGAGCAGTTCTTC.

This clonotype has just a few counts. This sequence joins TRBV3-1 and TRBJ2-1; D perhaps matches TRBD1 (6 bases). Germline CDR1 LGHDT, CDR2 YNNKEL (reference sequence). The CDR3 totals 19 residues. The V and J ends lost 0 bases and 5 bases respectively, with 23 bases between them. For the CDR3, the DNA is TGTGCCAGCAGCCAAGATCTTTGGAAGGCAGGGGTTGAAGACAATGAGCAGTTCTTC. Amino acid sequence: CASSQDLWKAGVEDNEQFF.

This clonotype was detected many times. The DNA of the CDR3 is TGTGCCAGCAGCTTAGCCCTTTCGGGCTACGAGCAGTACTTC. Translating it yields CASSLALSGYEQYF. V and J are TRBV7-8 and TRBJ2-7; the D is unclear. The CDR3 is 14 residues long. Trimming removed 0 bases from V and 3 bases from J, with 9 bases in between. Germline V gives CDR1 SGHVS, CDR2 FQNEAQ. The whole variable domain, filled in from reference TRBV7-8 and TRBJ2-7, reads GAGVSQSPRYKVAKRGQDVALRCDPISGHVSLFWYQQALGQGPEFLTYFQNEAQLDKSGLPSDRFFAERPEGSVSTLKIQRTQQEDSAVYLCASSLALSGYEQYFGPGTRLTVT.